This T cell receptor beta chain was sequenced for a study of OX40 agonist ivuxolimab in advanced cancers. Study information: Patients received ivuxolimab, an agonistic anti-OX40 (CD134) antibody. At 0.01 to 10 mg/kg, ivuxolimab was administered intravenously to patients every 2 weeks. Points from the study as a whole: Normalized T-cell clonal expansion was also low in some nonresponders. In general, CD8+ T cells held more expanded clones than CD4+ did, on average.

Sequencing was performed with immunoSEQ multiplex PCR; in TCRdb, only in-frame clones are kept and a portion is missing. The data hold about 100,000 clones, with 90% to 95% observed a single time. V shed 3 bases and J shed 8 bases, with 16 bases lying between them. The CDR3 is 14 amino acids. From germline, CDR1 is WSHSY and CDR2 SAAADI. About this clone: What it binds is unknown.

The sequence derives from an adult with an advanced solid tumor such as melanoma, head and neck, liver or kidney cancer. The chain recombines TRBV10-2 with TRBJ1-2, with D unresolved. The starting material was CD4+ or CD8+ T cells sorted from blood, obtained in a trial of the OX40 agonist ivuxolimab. The CDR3 sequence: CASSEDKAPQGYTF. The CDR3 DNA follows: TGCGCCAGCAGTGAAGACAAGGCCCCTCAAGGCTACACCTTC.